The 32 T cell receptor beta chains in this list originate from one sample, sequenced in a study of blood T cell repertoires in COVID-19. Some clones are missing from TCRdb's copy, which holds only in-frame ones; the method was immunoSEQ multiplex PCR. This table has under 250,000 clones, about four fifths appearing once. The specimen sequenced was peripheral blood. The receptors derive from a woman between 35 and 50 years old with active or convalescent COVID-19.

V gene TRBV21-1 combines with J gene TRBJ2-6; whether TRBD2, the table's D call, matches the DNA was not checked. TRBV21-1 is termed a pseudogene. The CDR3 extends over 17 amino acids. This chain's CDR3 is CASFLGLAVSGANVLTF. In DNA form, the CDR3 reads TGTGCCAGCTTCTTGGGACTAGCGGTCTCTGGGGCCAACGTCCTGACTTTC.

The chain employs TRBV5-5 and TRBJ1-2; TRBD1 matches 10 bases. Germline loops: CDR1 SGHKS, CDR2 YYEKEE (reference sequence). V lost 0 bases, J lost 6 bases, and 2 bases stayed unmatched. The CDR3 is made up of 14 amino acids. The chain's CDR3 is CASSLGQGADGYTF. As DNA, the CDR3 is TGTGCCAGCAGCTTGGGACAGGGGGCGGATGGCTACACCTTC.

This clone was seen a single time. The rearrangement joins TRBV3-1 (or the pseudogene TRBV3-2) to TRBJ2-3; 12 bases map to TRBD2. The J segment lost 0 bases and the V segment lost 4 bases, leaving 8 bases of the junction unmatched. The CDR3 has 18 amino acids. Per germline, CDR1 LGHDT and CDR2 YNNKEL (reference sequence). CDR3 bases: TGTGCCAGCAGCCCGTCGCCCGGGACTAGCGGGAGCACAGATACGCAGTATTTT. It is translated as CASSPSPGTSGSTDTQYF.

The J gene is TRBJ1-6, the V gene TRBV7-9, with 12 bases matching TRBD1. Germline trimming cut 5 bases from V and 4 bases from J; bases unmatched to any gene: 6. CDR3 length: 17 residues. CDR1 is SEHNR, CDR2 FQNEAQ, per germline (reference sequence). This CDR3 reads CASSPGTGGGYNSPLHF. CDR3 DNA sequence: TGTGCCAGCAGCCCAGGGACAGGGGGCGGGTATAATTCACCCCTCCACTTT.

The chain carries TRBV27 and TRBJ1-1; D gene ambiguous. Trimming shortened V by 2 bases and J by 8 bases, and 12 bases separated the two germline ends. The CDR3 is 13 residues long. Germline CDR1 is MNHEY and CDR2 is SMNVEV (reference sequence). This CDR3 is CASSLVPRQEAFF. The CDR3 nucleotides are TGTGCCAGCAGTTTAGTCCCCAGGCAAGAAGCTTTCTTT.

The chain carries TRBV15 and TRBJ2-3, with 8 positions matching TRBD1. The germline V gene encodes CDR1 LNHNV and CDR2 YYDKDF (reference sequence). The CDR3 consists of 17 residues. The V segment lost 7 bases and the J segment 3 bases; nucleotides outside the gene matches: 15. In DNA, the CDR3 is TGTGCCACCACCCTTAACGCCAGGACAGGGTCGACAGATACGCAGTATTTT. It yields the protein CATTLNARTGSTDTQYF. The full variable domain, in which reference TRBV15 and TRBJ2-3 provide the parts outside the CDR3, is DAMVIQNPRYQVTQFGKPVTLSCSQTLNHNVMYWYQQKSSQAPKLLFHYYDKDFNNEADTPDNFQSRRPNTSFCFLDIRSPGLGDTAMYLCATTLNARTGSTDTQYFGPGTRLTVL.

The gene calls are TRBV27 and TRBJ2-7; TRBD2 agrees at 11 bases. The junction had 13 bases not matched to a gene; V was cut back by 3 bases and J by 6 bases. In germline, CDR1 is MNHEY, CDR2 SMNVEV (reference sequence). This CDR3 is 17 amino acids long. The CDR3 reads CASSFLDPLAGVGEQYF. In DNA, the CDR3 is TGTGCCAGCAGTTTCCTGGACCCACTAGCGGGAGTGGGCGAGCAGTACTTC.

The chain's CDR3 is CASSRSGGLGDTQYF. CDR3 sequence (DNA): TGCGCCAGCAGCAGAAGCGGGGGCCTAGGAGATACGCAGTATTTT. The chain is built from TRBV5-1 and TRBJ2-3, with 8 nucleotides matching TRBD2. CDR3 length equals 15 residues. Germline loops: CDR1 SGHRS, CDR2 YFSETQ. V shed 4 bases, J shed 5 bases, and the junction held 9 bases outside the gene matches.

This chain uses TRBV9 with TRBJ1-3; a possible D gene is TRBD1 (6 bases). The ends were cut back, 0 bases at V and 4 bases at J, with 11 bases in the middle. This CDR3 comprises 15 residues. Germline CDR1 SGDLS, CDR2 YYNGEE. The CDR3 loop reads CASSVGAGDGNTIYF. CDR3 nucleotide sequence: TGTGCCAGCAGCGTAGGGGCAGGGGACGGAAACACCATATATTTT.

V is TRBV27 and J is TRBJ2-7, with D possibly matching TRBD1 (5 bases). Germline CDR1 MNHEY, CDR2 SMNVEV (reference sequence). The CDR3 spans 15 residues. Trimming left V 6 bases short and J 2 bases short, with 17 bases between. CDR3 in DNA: TGTGCCAGCAGCCCTTTTCTAGGGGCCACCTACGAGCAGTACTTC. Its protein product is CASSPFLGATYEQYF.

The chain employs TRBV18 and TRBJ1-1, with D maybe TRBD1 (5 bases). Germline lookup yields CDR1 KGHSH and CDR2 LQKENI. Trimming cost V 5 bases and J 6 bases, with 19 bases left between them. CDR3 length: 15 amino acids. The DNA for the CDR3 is TGTGCCAGCTCAACGGACATCTCCTGGTCAGCTGAAGCTTTCTTT. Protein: CASSTDISWSAEAFF.

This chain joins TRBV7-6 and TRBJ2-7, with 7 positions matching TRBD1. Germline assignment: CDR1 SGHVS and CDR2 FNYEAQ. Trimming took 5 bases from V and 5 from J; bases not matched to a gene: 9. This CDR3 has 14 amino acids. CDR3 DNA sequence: TGTGCCAGCAGCCTAGGACTGACAGGGAACGAGCAGTACTTC. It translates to CASSLGLTGNEQYF. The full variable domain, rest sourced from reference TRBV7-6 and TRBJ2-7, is GAGVSQSPRYKVTKRGQDVALRCDPISGHVSLYWYRQALGQGPEFLTYFNYEAQQDKSGLPNDRFSAERPEGSISTLTIQRTEQRDSAMYRCASSLGLTGNEQYFGPGTRLTVT.

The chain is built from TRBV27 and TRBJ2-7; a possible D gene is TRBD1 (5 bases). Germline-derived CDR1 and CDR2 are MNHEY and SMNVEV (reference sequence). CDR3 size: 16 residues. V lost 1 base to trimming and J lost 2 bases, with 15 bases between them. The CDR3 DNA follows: TGTGCCAGCAGTTTATATGTGGCAGGGCTCGCCTACGAGCAGTACTTC. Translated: CASSLYVAGLAYEQYF.

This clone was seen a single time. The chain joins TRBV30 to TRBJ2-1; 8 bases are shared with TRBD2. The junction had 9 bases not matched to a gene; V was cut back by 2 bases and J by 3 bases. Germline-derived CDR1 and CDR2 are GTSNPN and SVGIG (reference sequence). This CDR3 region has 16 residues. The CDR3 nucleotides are TGTGCCTGGAGTCATATAAATAGCGGGGACTACAATGAGCAGTTCTTC. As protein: CAWSHINSGDYNEQFF.

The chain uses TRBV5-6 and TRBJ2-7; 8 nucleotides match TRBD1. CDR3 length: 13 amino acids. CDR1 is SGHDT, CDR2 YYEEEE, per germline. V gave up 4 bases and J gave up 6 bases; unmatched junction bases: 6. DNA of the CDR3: TGTGCCAGCAGCGCCACCGACAGGGGCGAGCAGTACTTC. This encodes CASSATDRGEQYF.

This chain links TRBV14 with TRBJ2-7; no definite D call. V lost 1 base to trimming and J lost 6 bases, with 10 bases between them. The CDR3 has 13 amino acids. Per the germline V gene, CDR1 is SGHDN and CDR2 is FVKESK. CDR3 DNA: TGTGCCAGCAGCCAAGTACGAGCCGGCGAGCAGTACTTC. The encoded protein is CASSQVRAGEQYF. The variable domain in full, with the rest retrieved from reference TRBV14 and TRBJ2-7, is EAGVTQFPSHSVIEKGQTVTLRCDPISGHDNLYWYRRVMGKEIKFLLHFVKESKQDESGMPNNRFLAERTGGTYSTLKVQPAELEDSGVYFCASSQVRAGEQYFGPGTRLTVT.

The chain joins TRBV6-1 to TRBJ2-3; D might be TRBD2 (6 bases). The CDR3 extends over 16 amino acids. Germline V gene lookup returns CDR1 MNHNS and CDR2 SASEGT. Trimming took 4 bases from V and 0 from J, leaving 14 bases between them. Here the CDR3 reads CASSAVGRTSTDTQYF. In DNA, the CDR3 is TGTGCCAGCAGTGCTGTGGGGAGGACTAGCACAGATACGCAGTATTTT.

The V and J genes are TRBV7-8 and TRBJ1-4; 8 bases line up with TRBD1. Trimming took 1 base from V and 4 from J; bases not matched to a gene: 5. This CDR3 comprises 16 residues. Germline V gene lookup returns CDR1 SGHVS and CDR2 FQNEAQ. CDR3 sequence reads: CASSLDHRGINEKLFF. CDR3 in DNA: TGTGCCAGCAGCTTAGACCACAGGGGGATTAATGAAAAACTGTTTTTT. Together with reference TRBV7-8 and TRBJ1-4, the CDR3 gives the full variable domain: GAGVSQSPRYKVAKRGQDVALRCDPISGHVSLFWYQQALGQGPEFLTYFQNEAQLDKSGLPSDRFFAERPEGSVSTLKIQRTQQEDSAVYLCASSLDHRGINEKLFFGSGTQLSVL.

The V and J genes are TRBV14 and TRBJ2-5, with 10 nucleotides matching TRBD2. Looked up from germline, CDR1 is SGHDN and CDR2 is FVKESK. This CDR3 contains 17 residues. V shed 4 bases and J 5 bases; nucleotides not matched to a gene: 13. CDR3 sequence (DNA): TGTGCCAGCAGCCGGGGTTCTGCTAGCGGGAGTTGGGAGACCCAGTACTTC. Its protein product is CASSRGSASGSWETQYF.

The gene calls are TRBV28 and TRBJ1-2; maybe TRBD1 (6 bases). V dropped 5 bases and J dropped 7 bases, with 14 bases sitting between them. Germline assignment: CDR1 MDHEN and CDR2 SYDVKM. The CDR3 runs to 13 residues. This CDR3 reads CASSPGQSRGYTF. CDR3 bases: TGTGCCAGCAGTCCCGGACAGAGCCGTGGCTACACCTTC.

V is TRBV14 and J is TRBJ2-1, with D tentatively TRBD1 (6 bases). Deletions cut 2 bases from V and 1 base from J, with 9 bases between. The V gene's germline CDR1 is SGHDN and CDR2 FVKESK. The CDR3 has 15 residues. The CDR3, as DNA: TGTGCCAGCAGCCAACAAACAGGGTCCTACAATGAGCAGTTCTTC. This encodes CASSQQTGSYNEQFF. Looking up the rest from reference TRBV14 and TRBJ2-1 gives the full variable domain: EAGVTQFPSHSVIEKGQTVTLRCDPISGHDNLYWYRRVMGKEIKFLLHFVKESKQDESGMPNNRFLAERTGGTYSTLKVQPAELEDSGVYFCASSQQTGSYNEQFFGPGTRLTVL.

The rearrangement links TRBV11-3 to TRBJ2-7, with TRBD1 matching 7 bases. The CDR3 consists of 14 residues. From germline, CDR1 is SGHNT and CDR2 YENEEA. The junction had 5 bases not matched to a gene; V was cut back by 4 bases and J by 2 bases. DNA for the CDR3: TGTGCCAGCAGCTCCCGAAGGGGGCCCTACGAGCAGTACTTC. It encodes CASSSRRGPYEQYF. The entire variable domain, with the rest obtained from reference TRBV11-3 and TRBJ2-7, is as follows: EAGVVQSPRYKIIEKKQPVAFWCNPISGHNTLYWYLQNLGQGPELLIRYENEEAVDDSQLPKDRFSAERLKGVDSTLKIQPAELGDSAVYLCASSSRRGPYEQYFGPGTRLTVT.

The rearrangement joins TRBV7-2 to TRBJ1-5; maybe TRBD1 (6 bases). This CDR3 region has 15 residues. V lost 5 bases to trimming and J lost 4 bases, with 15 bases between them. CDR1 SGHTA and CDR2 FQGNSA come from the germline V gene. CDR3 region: CASSPQGTRNQPQHF. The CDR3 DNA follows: TGTGCCAGCAGCCCACAGGGAACGAGAAATCAGCCCCAGCATTTT.

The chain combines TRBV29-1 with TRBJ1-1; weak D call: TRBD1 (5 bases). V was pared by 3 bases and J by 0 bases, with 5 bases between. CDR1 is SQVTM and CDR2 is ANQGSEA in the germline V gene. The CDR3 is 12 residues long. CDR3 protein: CSVDRVNTEAFF. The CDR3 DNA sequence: TGCAGCGTTGACAGGGTGAACACTGAAGCTTTCTTT.

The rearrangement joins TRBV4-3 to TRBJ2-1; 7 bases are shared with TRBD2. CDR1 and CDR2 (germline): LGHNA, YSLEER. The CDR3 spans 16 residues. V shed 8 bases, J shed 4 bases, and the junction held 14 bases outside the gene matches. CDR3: CASCSGDGGGYNEQFF. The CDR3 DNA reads TGCGCCAGCTGCTCCGGGGATGGCGGGGGTTACAATGAGCAGTTCTTC.

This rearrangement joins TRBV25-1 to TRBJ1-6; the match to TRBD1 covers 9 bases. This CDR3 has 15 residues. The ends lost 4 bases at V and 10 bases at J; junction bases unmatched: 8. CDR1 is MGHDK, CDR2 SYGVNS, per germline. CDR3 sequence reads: CASSAPGQGGSPLHF. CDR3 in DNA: TGTGCCAGCAGTGCGCCGGGACAGGGAGGCTCACCCCTCCACTTT.

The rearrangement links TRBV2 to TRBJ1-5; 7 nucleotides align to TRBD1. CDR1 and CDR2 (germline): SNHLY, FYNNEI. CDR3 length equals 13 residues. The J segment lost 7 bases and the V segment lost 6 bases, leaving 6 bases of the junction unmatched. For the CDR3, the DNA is TGTGCCAGCAGCCCGACAGGGTGGCAGCCCCAGCATTTT. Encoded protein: CASSPTGWQPQHF.

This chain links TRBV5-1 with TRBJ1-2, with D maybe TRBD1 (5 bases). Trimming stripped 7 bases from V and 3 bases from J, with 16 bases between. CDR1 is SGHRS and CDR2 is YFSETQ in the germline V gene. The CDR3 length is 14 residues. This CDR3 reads CASRLSTGDYGYTF. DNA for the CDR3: TGCGCCAGCCGTTTGAGCACAGGAGACTATGGCTACACCTTC. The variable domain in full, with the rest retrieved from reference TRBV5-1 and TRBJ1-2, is KAGVTQTPRYLIKTRGQQVTLSCSPISGHRSVSWYQQTPGQGLQFLFEYFSETQRNKGNFPGRFSGRQFSNSRSEMNVSTLELGDSALYLCASRLSTGDYGYTFGSGTRLTVV.

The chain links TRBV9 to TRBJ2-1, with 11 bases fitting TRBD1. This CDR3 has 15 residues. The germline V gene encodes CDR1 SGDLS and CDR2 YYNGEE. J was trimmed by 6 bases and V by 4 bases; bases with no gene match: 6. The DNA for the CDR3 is TGTGCCAGCAGCTTTCCGGGACAGGGGGTCAATGAGCAGTTCTTC. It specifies CASSFPGQGVNEQFF.

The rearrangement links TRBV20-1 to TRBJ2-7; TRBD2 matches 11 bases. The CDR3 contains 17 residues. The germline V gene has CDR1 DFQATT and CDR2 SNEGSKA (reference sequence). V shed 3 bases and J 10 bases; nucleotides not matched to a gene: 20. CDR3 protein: CSASRTPGTSGTFEQYF. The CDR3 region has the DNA TGCAGTGCTAGTCGAACCCCCGGGACTAGCGGTACCTTTGAACAGTACTTC.

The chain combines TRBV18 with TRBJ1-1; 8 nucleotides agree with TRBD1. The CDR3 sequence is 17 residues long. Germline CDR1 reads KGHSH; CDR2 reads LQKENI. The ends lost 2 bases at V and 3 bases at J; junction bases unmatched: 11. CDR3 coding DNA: TGTGCCAGCTCACCATCGGCTCAGGGGGCTTCTTACACTGAAGCTTTCTTT. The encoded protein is CASSPSAQGASYTEAFF.

The CDR3 DNA follows: TGTGCCTGGAGTGTTAGGGGCTCCTACGAGCAGTACTTC. It yields the protein CAWSVRGSYEQYF. The rearrangement links TRBV30 to TRBJ2-7; a possible D gene is TRBD1 (5 bases). This CDR3 spans 13 amino acids. Germline V gene data show CDR1 as GTSNPN and CDR2 as SVGIG (reference sequence). Trimming removed 0 bases from V and 0 bases from J, with 6 bases in between.